The rows below give T cell receptor beta chains drawn from one sample of a study of cytomegalovirus exposure and HLA in healthy donors. Sequencing used immunoSEQ multiplex PCR; TCRdb keeps in-frame clones, though not all of them. The table lists 150,000 to 200,000 clones, about four fifths of them singletons. Material: PBMCs. The receptors come from a man in his forties or fifties in good health and CMV-seropositive. CDR3s include the opening cysteine and the closing phenylalanine or tryptophan. D genes are given only for firm matches. Rows give clone size only sometimes, using once, few, many, or a class for an expanded clone.

v_call	j_call	clone_size	d_call	cdr3_aa	cdr3_nt
TRBV19	TRBJ1-1	once	TRBD1	CASSIGQGTEAFF	TGTGCCAGTAGTATAGGACAGGGGACTGAAGCTTTCTTT
TRBV19	TRBJ1-2	NA	TRBD1	CASSIPTQGENGYTF	TGTGCCAGTAGCATCCCCACTCAGGGGGAGAATGGCTACACCTTC
TRBV15	TRBJ2-7	once	NA	CATSRGGGTGYEQYF	TGTGCCACCAGCAGAGGGGGAGGAACTGGCTACGAGCAGTACTTC
TRBV6-1	TRBJ1-1	NA	NA	CASSSGDPTEAFF	TGTGCCAGCAGCTCAGGGGACCCGACTGAAGCTTTCTTT
TRBV5-4	TRBJ2-3	NA	TRBD2	CASSYLGVAGGDTQYF	TGTGCCAGCAGCTACCTCGGGGTAGCGGGGGGAGATACGCAGTATTTT
TRBV7-8	TRBJ1-1	NA	NA	CASSLAQEGTEAFF	TGTGCCAGCAGCTTAGCTCAGGAGGGCACTGAAGCTTTCTTT
TRBV5-6	TRBJ2-5	NA	NA	CASMSKGRWETQYF	TGTGCCAGCATGAGTAAGGGGCGGTGGGAGACCCAGTACTTC
TRBV7-9	TRBJ2-3	NA	NA	CSSSLGRLTASTDTQYF	TGTTCCAGCAGCTTAGGCCGACTAACTGCTAGCACAGATACGCAGTATTTT
TRBV19	TRBJ2-1	NA	NA	CASSSGGEYNEQFF	TGTGCCAGTAGTAGTGGCGGGGAATACAATGAGCAGTTCTTC
TRBV6-6	TRBJ2-3	NA	TRBD2	CASSSGLAVRGTQYF	TGTGCCAGCAGTTCGGGACTAGCGGTTCGGGGTACGCAGTATTTT
TRBV5-5	TRBJ1-6	NA	TRBD1	CASSAGTENSPLHF	TGTGCCAGCAGCGCCGGGACAGAAAATTCACCCCTCCACTTT
TRBV6-6	TRBJ1-1	NA	NA	CASSYDSMNTEAFF	TGTGCCAGCAGTTACGACAGTATGAACACTGAAGCTTTCTTT
TRBV9	TRBJ1-4	NA	NA	CASSVWGQANEKLFF	TGTGCCAGCAGCGTATGGGGCCAGGCTAATGAAAAACTGTTTTTT
TRBV9	TRBJ2-5	once	TRBD1	CASSVKGAGGRETQYF	TGTGCCAGCAGCGTCAAAGGGGCAGGGGGACGAGAGACCCAGTACTTC
TRBV5-1	TRBJ2-7	few	NA	CASSPGGPKAYEQYF	TGCGCCAGCAGCCCGGGGGGCCCAAAAGCCTACGAGCAGTACTTC
TRBV18	TRBJ2-3	NA	TRBD1	CASSPLPRQGLGTDTQYF	TGTGCCAGCTCACCACTACCAAGACAGGGGTTGGGCACAGATACGCAGTATTTT
TRBV5-8	TRBJ1-1	NA	NA	CASSLISRNTEAFF	TGTGCCAGCAGCTTGATTAGCAGGAACACTGAAGCTTTCTTT
TRBV19	TRBJ1-2	NA	NA	CASSNDRNYGYTF	TGTGCCAGTAGTAACGACAGGAACTATGGCTACACCTTC
TRBV5-1	TRBJ1-1	NA	NA	CASSPAGGAGTEAFF	TGCGCCAGCAGCCCGGCGGGGGGGGCCGGCACTGAAGCTTTCTTT
TRBV25-1	TRBJ2-7	NA	TRBD2	CASSEVGIAGGYEQYF	TGTGCCAGCAGTGAGGTGGGAATAGCGGGAGGCTACGAGCAGTACTTC
TRBV18	TRBJ2-1	NA	TRBD1	CASSLTGQGLEQFF	TGTGCCAGCTCACTCACCGGACAGGGCCTTGAGCAGTTCTTC
TRBV5-1	TRBJ2-7	NA	NA	CASSLGAASSYEQYF	TGCGCCAGCAGCTTGGGGGCAGCAAGCTCCTACGAGCAGTACTTC
TRBV27	TRBJ2-7	NA	NA	CASSLSGENSYEQYF	TGTGCCAGCAGTTTATCAGGGGAAAACTCCTACGAGCAGTACTTC
TRBV11-3	TRBJ1-6	few	NA	CASSLDGRANSPLHF	TGTGCCAGCAGCTTAGATGGCAGGGCGAATTCACCCCTCCACTTT
TRBV5-1	TRBJ1-4	NA	TRBD1	CASRKTTGAGEKLFF	TGCGCCAGCAGAAAAACTACAGGGGCGGGGGAAAAACTGTTTTTT
TRBV28	TRBJ2-5	NA	TRBD1	CASSPPNRGQETQYF	TGTGCCAGCAGTCCACCCAACAGGGGACAAGAGACCCAGTACTTC
TRBV7-9	TRBJ2-7	NA	TRBD2	CASSSPHALTSVYEQYF	TGTGCCAGCAGCTCCCCCCACGCCCTGACTAGCGTCTACGAGCAGTACTTC
TRBV7-7	TRBJ1-1	few	TRBD1	CASSLMGQGGTEAFF	TGTGCCAGCAGCTTAATGGGACAGGGGGGGACTGAAGCTTTCTTT
TRBV2	TRBJ1-1	few	NA	CASSGGGAFF	TGTGCCAGCTCCGGCGGGGGAGCTTTCTTT
TRBV18	TRBJ2-1	few	TRBD2	CASSPRTREQFF	TGTGCCAGCTCACCCCGGACTAGGGAGCAGTTCTTC
TRBV21-1	TRBJ1-2	NA	NA	CASSRTGGASF	TGTGCCAGCAGCCGGACAGGGGGCGCATCCTTC
TRBV9	TRBJ2-7	few	TRBD1	CASSVGPGGEQYF	TGTGCCAGCAGCGTAGGTCCAGGGGGCGAGCAGTACTTC
TRBV30	TRBJ1-4	NA	NA	CAHADSSNEKLFF	TGTGCCCACGCGGATTCTTCTAATGAAAAACTGTTTTTT
TRBV27	TRBJ1-4	NA	NA	CASRPGIPGEKLFF	TGTGCCAGCAGACCGGGGATACCGGGCGAAAAACTGTTTTTT
TRBV6-5	TRBJ1-5	once	NA	CASSLAHNQPQHF	TGTGCCAGCAGTTTGGCACATAATCAGCCCCAGCATTTT
TRBV18	TRBJ2-5	NA	NA	CASSPHPLAPGSMKSETQYF	TGTGCCAGCTCACCACACCCCTTAGCACCCGGGAGTATGAAATCGGAGACCCAGTACTTC
TRBV5-6	TRBJ2-1	few	NA	CASSFAVNSYNEQFF	TGTGCCAGCAGCTTCGCAGTTAACTCCTACAATGAGCAGTTCTTC
TRBV7-9	TRBJ1-5	NA	NA	CASSTNREGNQPQHF	TGTGCCAGCAGTACCAACAGGGAAGGCAATCAGCCCCAGCATTTT
TRBV19	TRBJ2-3	NA	NA	CASSPRGASTDTQYF	TGTGCCAGTAGTCCCCGGGGAGCTAGCACAGATACGCAGTATTTT
TRBV2	TRBJ2-3	NA	NA	CASSAQGGGTDTQYF	TGTGCCAGCAGTGCTCAGGGGGGCGGCACAGATACGCAGTATTTT
TRBV29-1	TRBJ2-1	NA	TRBD1	CSVIGTGATNEQFF	TGCAGCGTTATTGGGACAGGGGCTACGAATGAGCAGTTCTTC
TRBV7-2	TRBJ2-7	NA	NA	CASSSTGQVYEQYF	TGTGCCAGCAGCAGTACGGGACAAGTTTACGAGCAGTACTTC
TRBV18	TRBJ2-7	NA	TRBD1	CASSPGDREREYSEQYF	TGTGCCAGCTCACCCGGGGACAGGGAGCGTGAGTATAGCGAGCAGTACTTC